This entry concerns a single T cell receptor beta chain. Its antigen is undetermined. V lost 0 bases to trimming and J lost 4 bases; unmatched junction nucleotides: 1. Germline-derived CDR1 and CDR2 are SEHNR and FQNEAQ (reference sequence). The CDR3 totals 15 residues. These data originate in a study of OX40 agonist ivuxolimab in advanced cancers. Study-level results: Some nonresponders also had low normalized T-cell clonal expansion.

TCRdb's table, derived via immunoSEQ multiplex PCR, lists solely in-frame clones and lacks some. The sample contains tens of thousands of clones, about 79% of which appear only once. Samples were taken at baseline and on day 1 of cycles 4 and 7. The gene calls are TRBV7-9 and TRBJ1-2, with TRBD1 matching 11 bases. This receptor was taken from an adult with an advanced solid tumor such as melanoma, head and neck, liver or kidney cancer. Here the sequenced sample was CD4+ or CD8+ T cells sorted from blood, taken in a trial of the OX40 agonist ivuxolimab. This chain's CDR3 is CASSLAGTGGYGYTF. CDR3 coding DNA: TGTGCCAGCAGCTTAGCCGGGACAGGGGGCTATGGCTACACCTTC.